Reported below is one T cell receptor (beta chain). Only in-frame clones appear in the TCRdb table, and some are missing; sequencing was by immunoSEQ multiplex PCR. Of some 96,000 clones in the sample, more than 75% were seen once. Germline lookup yields CDR1 MNHNS and CDR2 SASEGT. CDR3 size: 17 residues. V was shortened by 4 bases and J by 4 bases, with 22 bases between the two germline ends. This entry comes from a study of blood T cell repertoires in COVID-19. The overall study: PBMCs, B-cell-depleted T cells, or T cells provided the cDNA or gDNA that made up the material.

V and J are TRBV6-1 and TRBJ1-2; D is perhaps TRBD1 (6 bases). The receptor was derived from a human donor in a cohort sampled during active COVID-19. The source material was peripheral blood. The CDR3 region has the DNA TGTGCCAGCAGTGGGCCCCGAGGACAGCAGCAACTCTATGGCTACACCTTC. Its translation: CASSGPRGQQQLYGYTF.